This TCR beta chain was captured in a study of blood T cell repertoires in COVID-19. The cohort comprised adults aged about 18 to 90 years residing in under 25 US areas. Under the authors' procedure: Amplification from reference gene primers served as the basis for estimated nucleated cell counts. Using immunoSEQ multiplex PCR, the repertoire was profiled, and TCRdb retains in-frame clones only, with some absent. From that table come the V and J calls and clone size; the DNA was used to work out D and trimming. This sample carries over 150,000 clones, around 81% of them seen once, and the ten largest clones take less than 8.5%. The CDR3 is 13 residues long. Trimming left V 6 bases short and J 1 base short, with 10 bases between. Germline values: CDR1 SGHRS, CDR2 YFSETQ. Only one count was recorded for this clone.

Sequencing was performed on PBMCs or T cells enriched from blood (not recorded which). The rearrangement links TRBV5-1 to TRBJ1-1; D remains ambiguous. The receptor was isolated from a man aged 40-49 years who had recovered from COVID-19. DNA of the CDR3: TGCGCCAGCAATTTGGAGGGGAACACTGAAGCTTTCTTT. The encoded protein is CASNLEGNTEAFF. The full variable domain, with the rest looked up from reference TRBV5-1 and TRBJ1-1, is KAGVTQTPRYLIKTRGQQVTLSCSPISGHRSVSWYQQTPGQGLQFLFEYFSETQRNKGNFPGRFSGRQFSNSRSEMNVSTLELGDSALYLCASNLEGNTEAFFGQGTRLTVV.